The entry below describes one TCR beta chain. In its sample, this clonotype was seen many times. The antigen it recognizes is unknown. Nothing much larger sits one base from this clone, and base qualities are not available. The method behind the library was 5' RACE. TCRdb shows the sequencer as NextSeq 500. In the TCR library protocol, a unique molecular identifier was attached to each TCR cDNA molecule so that PCR and sequencing errors could be corrected. Concerning the study's data processing: TCR identification, UMI-based error correction and CDR3 extraction were all carried out with Decombinator tools. TCRs above a frequency of 2 per 1,000, corresponding to the top 1% of the tumor frequency distribution, were defined as expanded. Renyi diversity was calculated using the R vegan package after each repertoire was subsampled 100 times to 5,000 TCRs. CDR3 similarity networks were constructed using string-kernel similarity of amino acid triplets, with links drawn between CDR3s whose pairwise similarity was above 0.82. TCRdb reworked the public reads: Q25 trimming with fastp, MiXCR clone assembly, productive beta chains retained. Each CDR3 protein gets just one entry, which takes the most common genes and DNA from the rows behind it. TCRdb's processing, not the authors', yielded these V and J calls. In all, the sample holds tens of thousands of distinct CDR3 sequences, and roughly 15% of those were seen once. The ten largest account for 56% of the sample.

Reading the label with the study, this specimen's time point is: sample taken at primary tumor resection. Donors were around 69 patients with early-stage, untreated non-small cell lung cancer from the lung TRACERx cohort. For TCR sequencing, whole RNA was extracted from tumor and nontumor lung tissue, or from cryopreserved PBMC samples, and no cell sorting was done. Only patients with enough RNA available from two or more tumor regions were chosen for TCR sequencing. The source of the sample is a study of spatial heterogeneity in lung cancer (dated by TCRdb to about 2019). In terms of the full investigation: Beta-chain transcripts were consistently detected in greater numbers than alpha-chain transcripts, which likely reflects a higher abundance of beta-chain transcripts. Nonsynonymous mutation counts, determined by whole-exome sequencing of tumor tissue, were related to TCR repertoire features. At surgery, both alpha and beta chains were TCR-sequenced in 200 to 250 tumor regions, fewer than 80 matched nontumor lung samples and some 58 PBMC samples. In the raw uncorrected reads, each unique combination of TCR and UMI appeared more than ten times on average. In non-small cell lung cancer, the study quantitatively compared TCR alpha and beta repertoires across several tumor regions, matched nontumor lung, and blood. What the work shows at the level of the full study, not this receptor alone: Ubiquitous expanded tumor TCRs showed up in blood more often at tumor resection than at routine follow-up. Confirming at a functional level the hypothesis that regional TCRs recognize regional mutations was considered to require additional single-cell paired TCR alpha and beta sequencing.

V loses 4 bases of germline sequence and J loses 7 bases, and the interval between the two ends is 8 bases. CDR1 and CDR2 are read off the germline V gene as SNHLY and FYNNEI. The CDR3 runs 13 amino acids, cysteine and phenylalanine included. The kept DNA is CDR3 alone, 39 bases in frame from the first base. This sequence originates from a male donor with early-stage non-small cell lung cancer. The V and J genes are TRBV2 and TRBJ1-6; the D gene is perhaps TRBD1, from 6 matching bases. The sample was PBMCs, taken at surgery. The nucleotides are TGTGCCAGCAGTGTGGGGGCAAATTCACCCCTCCACTTT. This gives the protein CASSVGANSPLHF.